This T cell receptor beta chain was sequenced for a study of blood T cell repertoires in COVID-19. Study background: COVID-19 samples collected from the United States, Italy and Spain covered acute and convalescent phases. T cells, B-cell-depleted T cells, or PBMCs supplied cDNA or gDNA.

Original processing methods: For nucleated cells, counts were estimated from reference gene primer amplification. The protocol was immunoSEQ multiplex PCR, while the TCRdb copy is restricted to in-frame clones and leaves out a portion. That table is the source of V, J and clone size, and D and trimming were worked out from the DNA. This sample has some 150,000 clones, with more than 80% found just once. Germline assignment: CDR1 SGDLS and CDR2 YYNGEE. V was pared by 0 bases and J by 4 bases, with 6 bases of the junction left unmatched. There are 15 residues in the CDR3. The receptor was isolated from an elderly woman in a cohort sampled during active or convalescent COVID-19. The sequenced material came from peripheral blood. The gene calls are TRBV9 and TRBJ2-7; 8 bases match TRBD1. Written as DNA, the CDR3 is TGTGCCAGCAGCGTAGGGACAGGGCATCTGTACGAGCAGTACTTC. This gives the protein CASSVGTGHLYEQYF.